The T cell receptor beta chain under discussion was sequenced for a study of T cell responses to AZD1222 COVID-19 vaccine. TCRdb's table, derived via immunoSEQ multiplex PCR, lists solely in-frame clones and lacks some. The table shows roughly 130,000 clones, with over 85% occurring only once. Germline loops: CDR1 LNHDA, CDR2 SQIVND (reference sequence). The CDR3 totals 15 residues. Trimming cost V 4 bases and J 4 bases; bases outside gene matches: 7. This chain uses TRBV19 with TRBJ1-5; 7 bases fit TRBD1. The clonotype was recovered from an adult who received the AZD1222 COVID-19 vaccine. The source material was peripheral blood, sampled 28 days after the second AZD1222 dose. The CDR3: CASSTRQGLNQPQHF. The CDR3 DNA reads TGTGCCAGTAGTACCCGACAGGGTTTGAATCAGCCCCAGCATTTT.